Sequencing of this T cell receptor (beta chain) was carried out in a study of T cell changes during pregnancy in multiple sclerosis. V lost 4 bases and J lost 4, with 17 bases in between. The V gene's germline CDR1 is SGHDT and CDR2 YYEEEE. The CDR3 is 15 amino acids. The table came from immunoSEQ multiplex PCR; TCRdb's copy has only in-frame clones and leaves some out. Here the sample spans about 73,000 clones, roughly 90% being singletons. The sequences come from peripheral blood, collected after pregnancy. This receptor was obtained from a female donor in good health, enrolled as a control in a pregnancy study. V usage is TRBV5-6 and J usage is TRBJ1-2; TRBD1 might be the D (6 bases). This chain's CDR3 is CASSPGGGQPYGYTF. The CDR3, as DNA: TGTGCCAGCAGCCCGGGGGGCGGACAGCCCTATGGCTACACCTTC.